This TCR beta chain was recovered during a study of shared clonotypes between healthy human individuals. About the research overall: The study enrolled a couple of women and a few men aged 18 to 49.

Naive CD8 populations comprised CD45RO-negative cells positively selected for CCR7, excluding terminally differentiated effector memory CD45RA+ cells. Comment on this clone: Its antigen is unknown.

The CDR3 covers 16 residues. The germline gives CDR1 MNHEY, CDR2 SMNVEV (reference sequence). Deletions cut 2 bases from V and 1 base from J, with 14 bases between. Broader study findings: Naive subsets tended to show greater estimated richness than memory subsets. Clonotype sharing across a few donors was observed for around 4.8% of naive CD4 clonotypes.

TCRdb keeps only in-frame clones here, not all; method: immunoSEQ multiplex PCR. The table lists about 750,000 clones, about 91% of them singletons. The origin of this receptor is a man younger than 40 in good health. The chain joins TRBV27 to TRBJ1-1, with D unclear. Specimen: naive CD8+ T cells sorted from blood. This CDR3 reads CASSLIARVGNTEAFF. The DNA of the CDR3 is TGTGCCAGCAGTTTAATCGCGAGGGTCGGGAACACTGAAGCTTTCTTT.